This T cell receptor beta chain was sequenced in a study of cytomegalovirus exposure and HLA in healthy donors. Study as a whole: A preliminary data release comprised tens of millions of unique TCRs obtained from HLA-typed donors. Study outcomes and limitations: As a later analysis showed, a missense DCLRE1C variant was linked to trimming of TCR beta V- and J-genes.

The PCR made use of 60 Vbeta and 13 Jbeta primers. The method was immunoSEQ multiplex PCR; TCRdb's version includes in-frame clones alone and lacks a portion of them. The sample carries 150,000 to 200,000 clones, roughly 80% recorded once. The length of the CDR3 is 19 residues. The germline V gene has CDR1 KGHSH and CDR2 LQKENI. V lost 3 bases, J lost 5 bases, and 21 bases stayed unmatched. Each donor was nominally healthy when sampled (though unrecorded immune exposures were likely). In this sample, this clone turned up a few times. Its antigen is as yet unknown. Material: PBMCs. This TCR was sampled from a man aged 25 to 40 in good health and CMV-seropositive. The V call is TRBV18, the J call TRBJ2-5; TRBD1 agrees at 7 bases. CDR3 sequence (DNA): TGTGCCAGCTCACCTTCGGGACAGTTTTTTGGGATGCTCGCGGAGACCCAGTACTTC. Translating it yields CASSPSGQFFGMLAETQYF.